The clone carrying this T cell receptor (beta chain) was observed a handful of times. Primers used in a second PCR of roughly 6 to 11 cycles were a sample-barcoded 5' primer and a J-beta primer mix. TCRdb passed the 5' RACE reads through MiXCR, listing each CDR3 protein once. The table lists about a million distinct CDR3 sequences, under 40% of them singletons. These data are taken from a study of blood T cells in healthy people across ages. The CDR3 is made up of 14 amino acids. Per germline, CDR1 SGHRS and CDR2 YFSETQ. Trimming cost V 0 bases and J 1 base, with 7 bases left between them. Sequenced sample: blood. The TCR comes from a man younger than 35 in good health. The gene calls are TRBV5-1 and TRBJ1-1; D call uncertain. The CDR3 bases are TGCGCCAGCAGCTTGGCAGTCCCGAACACTGAAGCTTTCTTT. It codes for CASSLAVPNTEAFF.